Here is one TCR beta chain with its context. Its antigen is not known. Just one base apart from a much larger clone, this may be a read error. Researchers used two-round multiplex PCR to amplify TCR beta CDR3 starting from genomic DNA. First-round PCR amplification was performed with primers specific to each TRBV and TRBJ gene. One entry per CDR3 protein results from TCRdb running MiXCR on the multiplex PCR reads. The sample has approximately 28,000 distinct CDR3 sequences; about 41% are singletons. Germline values: CDR1 SGHAT, CDR2 FQDESV (reference sequence). Trimming cost V 5 bases and J 10 bases, with 20 bases left between them. The CDR3 is 14 amino acids. This entry comes from a study of prognosis after radiotherapy for stage I lung cancer. Study details: Concurrently with stereotactic body radiotherapy, no other therapy was received by any patient. Overall study results and limits: Divergent TRBV and TRBJ gene usage has reportedly been observed between patients with and without metastases. Patients who developed distant metastases had lower Shannon entropy after stereotactic body radiation therapy. Reduced unique TCR clone counts were recorded after stereotactic body radiation therapy, with a median of about 10,000 versus 6,900.

The sequence came from a donor aged 50 or older with non-small cell lung cancer. The chain combines TRBV11-1 with TRBJ2-5; D possibly corresponds to TRBD1 (5 bases). The source material was PBMCs, sampled before or after stereotactic body radiation therapy (not recorded which). The CDR3 loop is CASSDQGFAQNQYF. CDR3 in DNA: TGTGCCAGCAGCGATCAGGGTTTTGCGCAGAACCAGTACTTC.